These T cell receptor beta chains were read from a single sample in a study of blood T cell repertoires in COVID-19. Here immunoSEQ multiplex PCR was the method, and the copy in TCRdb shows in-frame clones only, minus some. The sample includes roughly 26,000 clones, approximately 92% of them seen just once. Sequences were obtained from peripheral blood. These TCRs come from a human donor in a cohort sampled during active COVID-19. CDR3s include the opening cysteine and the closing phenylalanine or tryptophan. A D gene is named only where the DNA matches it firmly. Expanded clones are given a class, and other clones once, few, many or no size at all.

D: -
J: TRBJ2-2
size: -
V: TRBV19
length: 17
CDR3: CASSLAQGNYITGELFF
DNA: TGTGCCAGTAGTTTGGCTCAGGGGAATTATATCACCGGGGAGCTGTTTTTT

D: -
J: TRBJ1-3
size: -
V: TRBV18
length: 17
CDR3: CASSPPGTGHSGNTIYF
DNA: TGTGCCAGCTCACCACCAGGAACAGGGCACTCTGGAAACACCATATATTTT

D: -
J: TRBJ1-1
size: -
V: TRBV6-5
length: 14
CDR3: CASSSSTGLAEAFF
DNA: TGTGCCAGCAGCAGCTCGACAGGTTTGGCTGAAGCTTTCTTT

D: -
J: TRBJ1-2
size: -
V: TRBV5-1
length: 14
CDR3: CASSSGTANYGYTF
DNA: TGCGCCAGCAGTTCCGGGACTGCTAACTATGGCTACACCTTC

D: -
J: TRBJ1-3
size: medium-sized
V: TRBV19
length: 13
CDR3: CASKMRVRDTIYF
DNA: TGTGCCAGTAAGATGAGGGTTCGGGACACCATATATTTT

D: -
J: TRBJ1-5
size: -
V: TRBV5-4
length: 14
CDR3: CASSLGGPGQPQHF
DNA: TGTGCCAGCAGCTTGGGCGGGCCAGGTCAGCCCCAGCATTTT

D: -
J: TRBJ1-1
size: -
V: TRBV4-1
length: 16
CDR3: CASSQDPGQLNTEAFF
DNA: TGCGCCAGCAGCCAAGATCCCGGACAGTTGAACACTGAAGCTTTCTTT

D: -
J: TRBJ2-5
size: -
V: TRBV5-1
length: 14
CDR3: CASSPWRTWETQYF
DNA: TGCGCCAGCAGCCCATGGAGGACGTGGGAGACCCAGTACTTC

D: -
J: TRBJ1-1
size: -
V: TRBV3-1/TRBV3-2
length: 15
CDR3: CASSQGEGTNTEAFF
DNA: TGTGCCAGCAGCCAAGGGGAGGGAACAAACACTGAAGCTTTCTTT

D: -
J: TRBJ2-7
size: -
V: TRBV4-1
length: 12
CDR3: CASSQDGGRHHF
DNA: TGCGCCAGCAGCCAAGATGGAGGCCGCCATCACTTC

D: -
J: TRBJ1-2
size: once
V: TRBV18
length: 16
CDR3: CASSPPLGGAKHGYTF
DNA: TGTGCCAGCTCACCACCGTTGGGGGGGGCAAAACATGGCTACACCTTC

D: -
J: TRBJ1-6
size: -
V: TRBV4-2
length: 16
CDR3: CASSQDGARVRSPLHF
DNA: TGTGCCAGCAGCCAAGATGGGGCCAGGGTACGATCACCCCTCCACTTT

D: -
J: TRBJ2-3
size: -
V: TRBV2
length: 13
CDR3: CASCRDVTDMQYF
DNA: TGTGCCAGCTGTCGGGATGTCACAGATATGCAGTATTTT

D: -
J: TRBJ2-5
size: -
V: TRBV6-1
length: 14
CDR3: CASSDRGVQETQYF
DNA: TGTGCCAGCAGTGACCGAGGAGTCCAAGAGACCCAGTACTTC

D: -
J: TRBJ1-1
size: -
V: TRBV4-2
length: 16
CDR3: CASSQVQEMKGTEAFF
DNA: TGTGCCAGCAGCCAAGTACAGGAGATGAAAGGGACTGAAGCTTTCTTT

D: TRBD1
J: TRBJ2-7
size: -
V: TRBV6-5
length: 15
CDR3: CASSSAGGGSYEQYF
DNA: TGTGCCAGCAGCTCCGCAGGGGGCGGCTCCTACGAGCAGTACTTC

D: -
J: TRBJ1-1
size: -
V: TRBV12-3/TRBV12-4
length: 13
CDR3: CASSLPVNTEAFF
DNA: TGTGCCAGCAGTTTACCCGTAAACACTGAAGCTTTCTTT

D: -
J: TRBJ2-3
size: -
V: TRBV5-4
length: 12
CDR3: CASSIPGSTQYF
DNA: TGTGCCAGCAGCATCCCCGGTAGTACGCAGTATTTT

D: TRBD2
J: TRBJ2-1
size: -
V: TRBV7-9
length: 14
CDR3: CASSSGGSYNEQFF
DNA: TGTGCCAGCAGCAGCGGGGGGTCGTACAATGAGCAGTTCTTC

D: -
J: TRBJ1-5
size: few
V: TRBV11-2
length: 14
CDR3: CASNRREPPQPQHF
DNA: TGTGCCAGCAACCGCCGGGAGCCGCCTCAGCCCCAGCATTTT

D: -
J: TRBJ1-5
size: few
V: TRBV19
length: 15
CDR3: CASRGAGLPYQPQHF
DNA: TGTGCCAGTAGAGGCGCAGGCCTGCCGTATCAGCCCCAGCATTTT

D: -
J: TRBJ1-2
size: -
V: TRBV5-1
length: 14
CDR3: CASSLEEALRGYTF
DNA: TGCGCCAGCAGCTTGGAAGAGGCCCTGAGGGGCTACACCTTC

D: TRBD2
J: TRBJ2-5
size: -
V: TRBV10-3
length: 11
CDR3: CATGGSETQYF
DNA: TGTGCCACGGGGGGGTCGGAGACCCAGTACTTC

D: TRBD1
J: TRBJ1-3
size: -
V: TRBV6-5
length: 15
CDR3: CATSPEDRGRNTIYF
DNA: TGTGCCACATCTCCGGAGGACAGGGGTAGAAACACCATATATTTT